The 2 T cell receptor beta chains below all came from one sample that was sequenced in a study of blood T cell repertoires in COVID-19. Method: immunoSEQ multiplex PCR; TCRdb's copy keeps in-frame clones and lacks some. The data contain under 400,000 clones, roughly 87% of them singletons. Sequenced sample: peripheral blood. Receptors were obtained from a woman between 55 and 75 years old with COVID-19, enrolled during active disease.

The chain is built from TRBV7-3 and TRBJ1-6, with 8 bases fitting TRBD1. J was trimmed by 7 bases and V by 2 bases; bases with no gene match: 4. The CDR3 contains 15 residues. Germline V gene lookup returns CDR1 SGHTA and CDR2 FQGTGA. DNA for the CDR3: TGTGCCAGCAGCTTAGGTCAGGGGGCAAATTCACCCCTCCACTTT. Amino acid sequence: CASSLGQGANSPLHF. The full variable domain, in which reference TRBV7-3 and TRBJ1-6 provide the parts outside the CDR3, is GAGVSQTPSNKVTEKGKYVELRCDPISGHTALYWYRQSLGQGPEFLIYFQGTGAADDSGLPNDRFFAVRPEGSVSTLKIQRTERGDSAVYLCASSLGQGANSPLHFGNGTRLTVT.

The chain carries TRBV3-1 (or the pseudogene TRBV3-2) and TRBJ1-2, with a possible D match to TRBD1 (5 bases). Between the trimmed V and J ends, which lost 1 base and 4 bases, there was a span of 16 bases. Germline V lookup: CDR1 LGHDT, CDR2 YNNKEL (reference sequence). The CDR3 totals 16 residues. This CDR3 reads CASSQAGHGGGYGYTF. DNA of the CDR3: TGTGCCAGCAGCCAAGCTGGGCACGGGGGAGGCTATGGCTACACCTTC.